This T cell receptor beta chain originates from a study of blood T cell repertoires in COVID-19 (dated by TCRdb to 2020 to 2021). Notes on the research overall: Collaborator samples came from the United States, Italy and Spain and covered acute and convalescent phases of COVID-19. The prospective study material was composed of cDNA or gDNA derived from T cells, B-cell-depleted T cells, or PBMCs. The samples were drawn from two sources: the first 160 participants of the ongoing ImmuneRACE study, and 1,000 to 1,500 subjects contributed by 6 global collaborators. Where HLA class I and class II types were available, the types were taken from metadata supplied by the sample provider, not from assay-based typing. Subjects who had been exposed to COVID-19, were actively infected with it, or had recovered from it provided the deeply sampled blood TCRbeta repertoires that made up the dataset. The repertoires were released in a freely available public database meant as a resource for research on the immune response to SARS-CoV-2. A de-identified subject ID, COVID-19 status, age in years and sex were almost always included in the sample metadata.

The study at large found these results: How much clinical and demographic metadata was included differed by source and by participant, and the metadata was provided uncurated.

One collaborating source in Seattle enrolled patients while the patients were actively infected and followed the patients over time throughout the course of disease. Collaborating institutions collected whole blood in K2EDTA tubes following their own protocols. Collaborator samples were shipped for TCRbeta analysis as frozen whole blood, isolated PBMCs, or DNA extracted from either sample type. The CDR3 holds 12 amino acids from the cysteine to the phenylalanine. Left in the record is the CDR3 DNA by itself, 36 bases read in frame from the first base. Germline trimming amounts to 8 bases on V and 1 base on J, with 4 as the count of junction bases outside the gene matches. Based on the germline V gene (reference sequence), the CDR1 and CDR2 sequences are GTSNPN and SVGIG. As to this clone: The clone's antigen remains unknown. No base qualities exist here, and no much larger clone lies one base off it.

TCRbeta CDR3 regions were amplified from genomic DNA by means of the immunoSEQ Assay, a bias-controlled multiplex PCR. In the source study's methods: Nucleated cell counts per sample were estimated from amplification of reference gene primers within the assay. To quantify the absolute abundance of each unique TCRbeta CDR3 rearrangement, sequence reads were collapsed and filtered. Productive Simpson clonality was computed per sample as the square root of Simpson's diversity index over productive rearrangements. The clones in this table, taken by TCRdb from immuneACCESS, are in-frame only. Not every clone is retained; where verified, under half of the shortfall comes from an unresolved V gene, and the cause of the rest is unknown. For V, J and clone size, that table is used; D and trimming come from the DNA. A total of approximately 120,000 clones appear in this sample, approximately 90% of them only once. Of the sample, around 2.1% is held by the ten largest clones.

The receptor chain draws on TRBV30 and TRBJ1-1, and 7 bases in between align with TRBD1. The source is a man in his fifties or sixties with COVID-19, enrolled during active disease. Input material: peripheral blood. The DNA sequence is TGTGCCCGGGACAGTCCGAACACTGAAGCTTTCTTT. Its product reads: CARDSPNTEAFF.